This is a list of T cell receptor beta chains from one sample in a study of blood T cell repertoires in COVID-19. The data were produced by immunoSEQ multiplex PCR, yet TCRdb's version contains in-frame clones alone and is incomplete. The repertoire holds approximately 500,000 clones, with approximately 92% as singletons. The sample comprised peripheral blood. These receptors were taken from a man younger than 30 with COVID-19, enrolled during active disease. Each CDR3 is given with its conserved first and last residue. A D gene is named only where the DNA matches it firmly.

v_gene: TRBV5-1; j_gene: TRBJ2-7; d_gene: TRBD2; CDR3aa: CASSLEWEGRYEQYF
v_gene: TRBV5-4; j_gene: TRBJ1-2; d_gene: TRBD1; CDR3aa: CASSMTGTGGGYGYTF
v_gene: TRBV5-1; j_gene: TRBJ2-3; d_gene: TRBD2; CDR3aa: CASSLVGLAGVDTQYF
v_gene: TRBV19; j_gene: TRBJ2-7; d_gene: TRBD1; CDR3aa: CASSRDSSYEQYF
v_gene: TRBV2; j_gene: TRBJ2-7; d_gene: NA; CDR3aa: CASRRTGTLGLYEQYF
v_gene: TRBV10-2; j_gene: TRBJ2-2; d_gene: TRBD2; CDR3aa: CASTREGLTGELFF
v_gene: TRBV5-1; j_gene: TRBJ2-5; d_gene: NA; CDR3aa: CASSSQYQETQYF
v_gene: TRBV5-6; j_gene: TRBJ2-3; d_gene: NA; CDR3aa: CASSETRGTQYF
v_gene: TRBV5-5; j_gene: TRBJ2-7; d_gene: NA; CDR3aa: CASSRSYEQYF
v_gene: TRBV7-2; j_gene: TRBJ2-7; d_gene: TRBD1; CDR3aa: CASSLTGHEQYF
v_gene: TRBV19; j_gene: TRBJ2-1; d_gene: NA; CDR3aa: CATRLQTYNEQFF
v_gene: TRBV6-4; j_gene: TRBJ2-7; d_gene: TRBD2; CDR3aa: CASHNTTPAGEQYF
v_gene: TRBV1; j_gene: TRBJ2-5; d_gene: NA; CDR3aa: CTSSHNMGTREGQETQYF
v_gene: TRBV11-2; j_gene: TRBJ1-4; d_gene: NA; CDR3aa: CASSSNQGWFNEKLFF
v_gene: TRBV6-1; j_gene: TRBJ1-5; d_gene: TRBD1; CDR3aa: CASSDQDRGGQPQHF
v_gene: TRBV19; j_gene: TRBJ2-2; d_gene: TRBD1; CDR3aa: CASIRTGEATGELFF
v_gene: TRBV5-1; j_gene: TRBJ2-3; d_gene: TRBD2; CDR3aa: CASKIGLGLAGGKTQYF
v_gene: TRBV7-2; j_gene: TRBJ2-5; d_gene: TRBD2; CDR3aa: CASSPQAGAWETQYF
v_gene: TRBV7-2; j_gene: TRBJ2-1; d_gene: NA; CDR3aa: CASSLGASYNEQFF
v_gene: TRBV3-1/TRBV3-2; j_gene: TRBJ1-5; d_gene: TRBD1; CDR3aa: CASSQGTGYQPQHF
v_gene: TRBV5-6; j_gene: TRBJ2-2; d_gene: NA; CDR3aa: CASSQLVGRGTGELFF
v_gene: TRBV11-2; j_gene: TRBJ2-1; d_gene: TRBD2; CDR3aa: CASSVHLAELENEQFF
v_gene: TRBV29-1; j_gene: TRBJ1-2; d_gene: TRBD1; CDR3aa: CSARTGGWYGYTF
v_gene: TRBV11-2; j_gene: TRBJ2-1; d_gene: TRBD2; CDR3aa: CASSPARRSGGDNEQFF
v_gene: TRBV11-2; j_gene: TRBJ1-1; d_gene: NA; CDR3aa: CASSSPQDTEAFF
v_gene: TRBV7-6; j_gene: TRBJ2-5; d_gene: NA; CDR3aa: CASSREAGGETQYF
v_gene: TRBV16; j_gene: TRBJ1-3; d_gene: TRBD1; CDR3aa: CASSQEGQGNTIYF
v_gene: TRBV4-1; j_gene: TRBJ1-1; d_gene: NA; CDR3aa: CASSQGGSGEMNTEAFF
v_gene: TRBV3-1/TRBV3-2; j_gene: TRBJ2-6; d_gene: TRBD1; CDR3aa: CASSHHNQGARGANVLTF
v_gene: TRBV5-1; j_gene: TRBJ2-2; d_gene: NA; CDR3aa: CASSVNTNQGTGELFF
v_gene: TRBV5-4; j_gene: TRBJ1-2; d_gene: NA; CDR3aa: CASSPAQLPAGYTF
v_gene: TRBV9; j_gene: TRBJ2-3; d_gene: TRBD2; CDR3aa: CASSVGLARFTDTQYF
v_gene: TRBV15; j_gene: TRBJ2-3; d_gene: TRBD2; CDR3aa: CATSRDLKGGTSTDTQYF
v_gene: TRBV18; j_gene: TRBJ2-1; d_gene: NA; CDR3aa: CASSPQQGYEQFF
v_gene: TRBV7-3; j_gene: TRBJ1-6; d_gene: NA; CDR3aa: CASSLQGYNSPLHF
v_gene: TRBV3-1/TRBV3-2; j_gene: TRBJ2-1; d_gene: TRBD1; CDR3aa: CASSLGDSEQFF
v_gene: TRBV6-6; j_gene: TRBJ2-1; d_gene: TRBD2; CDR3aa: CASSGTSAYNEQFF
v_gene: TRBV27; j_gene: TRBJ2-3; d_gene: NA; CDR3aa: CASSFDRARGTQYF
v_gene: TRBV7-3; j_gene: TRBJ2-4; d_gene: NA; CDR3aa: CASSLDGQLAKNIQYF
v_gene: TRBV25-1; j_gene: TRBJ1-4; d_gene: NA; CDR3aa: CASSIGGGSEKLFF
v_gene: TRBV5-6; j_gene: TRBJ2-7; d_gene: TRBD2; CDR3aa: CASSLRTSGRPYEQYF
v_gene: TRBV28; j_gene: TRBJ1-5; d_gene: TRBD1; CDR3aa: CASRDRVMERPQHF
v_gene: TRBV5-4; j_gene: TRBJ1-4; d_gene: NA; CDR3aa: CASSLQGWNEKLFF
v_gene: TRBV30; j_gene: TRBJ2-7; d_gene: NA; CDR3aa: CAWSPTRRGRIYEQYF
v_gene: TRBV6-1; j_gene: TRBJ2-7; d_gene: TRBD2; CDR3aa: CASSENSGGGRYEQYF
v_gene: TRBV28; j_gene: TRBJ2-2; d_gene: TRBD2; CDR3aa: CASKKGGRLAANTGELFF
v_gene: TRBV6-6; j_gene: TRBJ1-4; d_gene: TRBD1; CDR3aa: CATSPGGRAEKLFF
v_gene: TRBV11-3; j_gene: TRBJ2-3; d_gene: TRBD2; CDR3aa: CASSLRGGLQGGADTQYF
v_gene: TRBV7-9; j_gene: TRBJ2-5; d_gene: NA; CDR3aa: CASSLIGQRRETQYF
v_gene: TRBV11-2; j_gene: TRBJ1-2; d_gene: NA; CDR3aa: CASSLSGGYTF
v_gene: TRBV19; j_gene: TRBJ2-1; d_gene: TRBD2; CDR3aa: CASSIGTRSSYNEQFF
v_gene: TRBV25-1; j_gene: TRBJ2-5; d_gene: TRBD2; CDR3aa: CASSDSNLAVQETQYF
v_gene: TRBV6-5; j_gene: TRBJ1-5; d_gene: NA; CDR3aa: CASSQGIGNQPQHF
v_gene: TRBV5-1; j_gene: TRBJ2-5; d_gene: NA; CDR3aa: CASSRDSTEETQYF
v_gene: TRBV2; j_gene: TRBJ2-3; d_gene: TRBD2; CDR3aa: CASTENGLAGDTQYF